The 5 T cell receptor beta chains below were found in one sample sequenced in a study of a mutant IDH1 vaccine in newly diagnosed glioma. Antigens of these TCRs are unknown. The table came from immunoSEQ multiplex PCR; TCRdb's copy has only in-frame clones and leaves some out. The sample lists about 40,000 clones; roughly nine tenths were seen once. Time point indicated: week 5, during vaccination. In every dose of vaccine, 300 ug of mutant IDH1 20-mer peptide was given alongside topical imiquimod. This sample comprised PBMCs, obtained from a glioma patient whose treatment included an IDH1 peptide vaccine. These receptors came from a man aged 45 to 65 with glioma.

This rearrangement joins TRBV7-8 to TRBJ2-1; D is possibly TRBD1 or TRBD2 (6 bases each). The germline gives CDR1 SGHVS, CDR2 FQNEAQ. Trimming removed 3 bases at V and 0 bases at J, with 18 bases between. This CDR3 comprises 18 residues. The CDR3 sequence: CASSFNAEGHGSYNEQFF. CDR3 bases: TGTGCCAGCAGCTTTAATGCGGAGGGACATGGCTCCTACAATGAGCAGTTCTTC.

This chain joins TRBV7-2 and TRBJ1-4; TRBD1 matches 9 bases. Germline loops: CDR1 SGHTA, CDR2 FQGNSA. CDR3 length: 15 residues. J lost 8 bases, V lost 4 bases, and 8 bases had no gene match. CDR3 sequence: CASSSRRQGVEKLFF. The DNA for the CDR3 is TGTGCCAGCAGCTCGCGCCGACAGGGGGTAGAAAAACTGTTTTTT.

V usage is TRBV28 and J usage is TRBJ2-3; possibly TRBD2 for D (5 bases). The CDR3 is 15 residues long. Trimming took off 5 bases at V and 0 bases at J, with 12 bases between the two ends. Germline CDR1 and CDR2: MDHEN and SYDVKM. As DNA, the CDR3 is TGTGCCAGCAGTCTGCGGACGGGGAGCACAGATACGCAGTATTTT. This translates into CASSLRTGSTDTQYF. Full variable domain (rest looked up from reference TRBV28 and TRBJ2-3): DVKVTQSSRYLVKRTGEKVFLECVQDMDHENMFWYRQDPGLGLRLIYFSYDVKMKEKGDIPEGYSVSREKKERFSLILESASTNQTSMYLCASSLRTGSTDTQYFGPGTRLTVL.

This sequence joins TRBV5-6 and TRBJ1-5, with a weak D call TRBD1 (6 bases). CDR1 SGHDT and CDR2 YYEEEE come from the germline V gene. The CDR3 length is 17 residues. The ends were cut back, 0 bases at V and 1 base at J, with 14 bases in the middle. CDR3 loop: CASSLGAGGWSNQPQHF. The CDR3 DNA reads as TGTGCCAGCAGCTTGGGTGCGGGGGGCTGGAGCAATCAGCCCCAGCATTTT.

The table lists this clone with a count of one. This sequence joins TRBV5-1 and TRBJ1-1; 7 nucleotides match TRBD1. The CDR3 runs to 13 residues. CDR1 is SGHRS, CDR2 YFSETQ, per germline. With V trimmed by 6 bases and J by 0 bases, 2 bases remained unmatched. In nucleotides, the CDR3 is TGCGCCAGCACGGGACAGATGAACACTGAAGCTTTCTTT. This encodes CASTGQMNTEAFF.